The clone carrying this TCR beta chain was counted many times. The antigen remains undetermined. This CDR3 has 15 residues. Germline V gene data show CDR1 as SGHTA and CDR2 as FQGNSA. Trimming took 5 bases from V and 5 from J; bases not matched to a gene: 10. Time point specified: sample taken at primary tumor resection. One entry per CDR3 protein results from TCRdb running MiXCR on the 5' RACE reads. The data contain approximately 7,000 distinct CDR3 sequences, around 12% of them singletons. These data originate in a study of spatial heterogeneity in lung cancer. Study background: Matched bulk RNA-seq provided a T cell module score, and TCR transcript counts in tumor regions correlated strongly with it. Study outcomes and limitations: Counts of expanded alpha and beta TCRs within tumors tracked the tumor nonsynonymous mutation count. Tumor T cells had an estimated coverage that came to 6% to 9% for alpha chains and over 12% for beta chains.

This chain joins TRBV7-2 and TRBJ2-7, with 9 bases fitting TRBD2. The sequence derives from a male donor with early-stage non-small cell lung cancer. This material consisted of lung tumor tissue, taken at surgery. DNA for the CDR3: TGTGCCAGCAGCAGATTAGCGGGAGCGAAGGACGAGCAGTACTTC. Encoded protein: CASSRLAGAKDEQYF.